This is a list of T cell receptor beta chains from one sample in a study of blood T cell repertoires in COVID-19. Libraries were prepared by immunoSEQ multiplex PCR; TCRdb keeps only in-frame clonotypes and omits some of them. The repertoire holds a few hundred thousand clones, with about 86% as singletons. Sequenced sample: PBMCs or T cells enriched from blood (not recorded which). The receptors derive from a woman aged 40 to 50 with acute COVID-19. CDR3s include the opening cysteine and the closing phenylalanine or tryptophan. Fields, in order: D gene, J gene, clone size, V gene, CDR3 DNA, CDR3 protein. The D gene is left open where the match is weak. Clone size, where shown, is once, few, many, or a class for clones that have expanded.

TRBD2	TRBJ2-3	once	TRBV27	TGTGCCAGCAGTCTGACTAGCGGGAGAGGCACAGATACGCAGTATTTT	CASSLTSGRGTDTQYF
TRBD2	TRBJ2-3	.	TRBV18	TGTGCCAGCTCACTCGGGACTAGCGGGAGGTTGAGCACAGATACGCAGTATTTT	CASSLGTSGRLSTDTQYF
.	TRBJ2-6	once	TRBV3-1/TRBV3-2	TGTGCCAGCAGCCAAGTGTCCCCGGGACAAGGAAGCCTCTCTGGGGCCAACGTCCTGACTTTC	CASSQVSPGQGSLSGANVLTF
.	TRBJ1-1	once	TRBV7-2	TGTGCCAGCAGCAACGCCGGTGGGGCTTTGGAAGCTTTCTTT	CASSNAGGALEAFF
TRBD1	TRBJ1-6	.	TRBV18	TGTGCCAGCTCACTGGGACAGGGGTTTGATTCACCCCTCCACTTT	CASSLGQGFDSPLHF
TRBD2	TRBJ2-1	.	TRBV9	TGTGCCAGCAGCGGCGAGGGGGGAGCGGGAGTAAATGAGCAGTTCTTC	CASSGEGGAGVNEQFF
TRBD2	TRBJ2-1	.	TRBV5-1	TGCGCCAGCAGCCCGGAACAGCTAGCGGACTACAATGAGCAGTTCTTC	CASSPEQLADYNEQFF
TRBD1	TRBJ2-3	.	TRBV19	TGTGCCAGTAGTATTGGGGACAGGAGCACAGATACGCAGTATTTT	CASSIGDRSTDTQYF
TRBD2	TRBJ2-3	.	TRBV29-1	TGCAGCGGCCGCCGACTAGCGGTCAGCACAGATACGCAGTATTTT	CSGRRLAVSTDTQYF
TRBD1	TRBJ1-2	.	TRBV9	TGTGCCAGCAGTGACAGGGCCGGTATCTATGGCTACACCTTC	CASSDRAGIYGYTF
TRBD2	TRBJ2-1	once	TRBV24-1	TGTGCCACCAGTGATTTGTCTAGCGGGAGTAAAGGTGAGCAGTTCTTC	CATSDLSSGSKGEQFF
TRBD1	TRBJ2-5	.	TRBV15	TGTGCCACCAGCGGAAGGTTGCCAGGGACAGAGATGTACCAAGAGACCCAGTACTTC	CATSGRLPGTEMYQETQYF
TRBD1	TRBJ1-1	.	TRBV18	TGTGCCAGCTCACAACGAGGAGGACAGGGGTCGACTGAAGCTTTCTTT	CASSQRGGQGSTEAFF
TRBD2	TRBJ2-1	once	TRBV27	TGTGCCATCGGGACTAGCGTTTACAATGAGCAGTTCTTC	CAIGTSVYNEQFF
.	TRBJ1-1	.	TRBV27	TGTGCCAGCAGTTTTCAACGTGGCCTTGAAGCTTTCTTT	CASSFQRGLEAFF
.	TRBJ2-2	.	TRBV25-1	TGTGCCAGCAGTGATCGACAGAACACCGGGGAGCTGTTTTTT	CASSDRQNTGELFF
.	TRBJ2-2	.	TRBV7-7	TGTGCCAGCAGCCCCGTTAAAACCGGGGAGCTGTTTTTT	CASSPVKTGELFF
TRBD2	TRBJ2-1	.	TRBV9	TGTGCCAGCAGCGTAGAAACTAGCGGGAGGAATGAGCAGTTCTTC	CASSVETSGRNEQFF
TRBD1	TRBJ2-1	.	TRBV11-3	TGTGCCAGCAGCTTCCTGACAGGGGCGCGGTACAATGAGCAGTTCTTC	CASSFLTGARYNEQFF
TRBD1	TRBJ1-4	.	TRBV6-5	TGTGCCAGCCGGGACAGCCTTAATGAAAAACTGTTTTTT	CASRDSLNEKLFF
.	TRBJ1-1	.	TRBV2	TGTGCCAGCAGTTTTCACAGTAACACTGAAGCTTTCTTT	CASSFHSNTEAFF
.	TRBJ2-1	.	TRBV7-3	TGTGCCAGCAGCTTGGATGGCGGGAAAAGTGAGCAGTTCTTC	CASSLDGGKSEQFF
.	TRBJ1-1	few	TRBV7-9	TGTGCCAGCAGAAATCGCGCGGGGCCGAACACTGAAGCTTTCTTT	CASRNRAGPNTEAFF
TRBD1	TRBJ1-2	.	TRBV5-1	TGCGCCAGCAGCTTGACTTGGACAGGGCTTTCCCTTAACTATGGCTACACCTTC	CASSLTWTGLSLNYGYTF
.	TRBJ1-1	.	TRBV7-2	TGTGCCAGCTACCCCCCTTGGGCAAACACTGAAGCTTTCTTT	CASYPPWANTEAFF
TRBD2	TRBJ2-1	.	TRBV27	TGTGCCAGCAGCTACGGGACTAGCCTCAACAATGAGCAGTTCTTC	CASSYGTSLNNEQFF
.	TRBJ2-7	.	TRBV4-2	TGTGCCAGCAGCCAAGATTTAGATGGCTCCTACGAGCAGTACTTC	CASSQDLDGSYEQYF
.	TRBJ2-5	once	TRBV19	TGTGCCAGTAGTTGCCTATCCCCCCGGAGGTCTTCGGAGACCCAGTACTTC	CASSCLSPRRSSETQYF
.	TRBJ1-5	many	TRBV15	TGTGCCACCAGCAGAGTTGAGGTCTTTCAGCCCCAGCATTTT	CATSRVEVFQPQHF
.	TRBJ2-1	.	TRBV5-1	TGCGCCAGCAGCTTGGTAGTCGCGGCGGGTGAGCAGTTCTTC	CASSLVVAAGEQFF
TRBD1	TRBJ1-2	.	TRBV14	TGTGCCAGCAGCCAAGGGACAGGGGGCCGGACATCGGGCTACACCTTC	CASSQGTGGRTSGYTF
TRBD2	TRBJ2-5	.	TRBV2	TGTGCCAGCAGCCCAAGGAGCGGGAGACAAGAGACCCAGTACTTC	CASSPRSGRQETQYF
.	TRBJ1-6	.	TRBV6-2/TRBV6-3	TGTGCCAGCAGTCATACAGGGAATTCACCCCTCCACTTT	CASSHTGNSPLHF
.	TRBJ2-7	.	TRBV21-1	TGTGCCAGCTGGAGGGGCGGACCAGCCGCGCGGCAGCAGTACTTC	CASWRGGPAARQQYF
TRBD1	TRBJ1-1	.	TRBV3-1/TRBV3-2	TGTGCCAGCAGCCAGTGGGGACAGGGCACTGAAGCTTTCTTT	CASSQWGQGTEAFF
.	TRBJ1-3	.	TRBV9	TGTGCCAGCAGCGAGAGAGATGGTAGAAACACCATATATTTT	CASSERDGRNTIYF
TRBD2	TRBJ2-7	once	TRBV28	TGTGCCAGCTCGGAGACTAGCGGTCTCTACGAGCAGTACTTC	CASSETSGLYEQYF
TRBD2	TRBJ2-1	.	TRBV7-3	TGTGCCAGCAGCTCACTAGCGGGAGGCAATGAGCAGTTCTTC	CASSSLAGGNEQFF
TRBD1	TRBJ2-4	.	TRBV28	TGTGCCAGCAGTTGGGGACAGTGGAACATTCAGTACTTC	CASSWGQWNIQYF
TRBD2	TRBJ2-3	.	TRBV27	TGTGCCAGCAGTCCCCTTGGGGAGGGAACAGATACGCAGTATTTT	CASSPLGEGTDTQYF
.	TRBJ2-2	.	TRBV7-3	TGTGCCAGCAGTCTCACCGGGGAGCTGTTTTTT	CASSLTGELFF